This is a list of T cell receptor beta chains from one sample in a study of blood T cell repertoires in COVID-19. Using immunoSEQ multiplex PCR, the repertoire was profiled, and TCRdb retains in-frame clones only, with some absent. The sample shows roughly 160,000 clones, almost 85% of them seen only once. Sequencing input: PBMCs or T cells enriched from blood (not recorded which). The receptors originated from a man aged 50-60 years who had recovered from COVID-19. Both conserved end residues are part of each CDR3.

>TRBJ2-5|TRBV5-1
CASSYTAGGGAGETQYF
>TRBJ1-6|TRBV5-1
CASSLSPGQWGPGHF
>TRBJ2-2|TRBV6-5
CASSGANTGELFF
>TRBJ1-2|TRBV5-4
CASSSPGSNYGYTF
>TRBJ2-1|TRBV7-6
CASSSDRYNEQFF
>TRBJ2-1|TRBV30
CAWSRTSGGINNEQFF
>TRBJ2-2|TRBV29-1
CSVEAGGAIGELFF
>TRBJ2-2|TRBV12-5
CASGLSQGAGELFF
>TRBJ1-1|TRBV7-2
CASSQLGQLKAFF
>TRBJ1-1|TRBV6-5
CASSYYLRGNTEAFF
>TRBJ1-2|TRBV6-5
CASRYPTGNYGYTF
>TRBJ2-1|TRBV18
CASSPRQGNYNEQFF
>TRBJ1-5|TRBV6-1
CASSGPRTVNGQPQHF
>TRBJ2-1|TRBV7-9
CASSTNGPGSSYNEQFF
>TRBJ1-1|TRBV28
CASRPGWTAEAFF
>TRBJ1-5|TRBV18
CASSPQTGRDQPQHF
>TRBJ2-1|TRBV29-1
CSSINRGHYNEQFF